What follows are 17 T cell receptor beta chains derived from one specimen sequenced in a study of OX40 agonist ivuxolimab in advanced cancers. Sequencing was performed with immunoSEQ multiplex PCR; in TCRdb, only in-frame clones are kept and a portion is missing. Here the sample spans around 87,000 clones, around 94% being singletons. The source material was CD4+ or CD8+ T cells sorted from blood, sampled in a trial of the OX40 agonist ivuxolimab. The receptors stem from an adult with an advanced solid tumor such as melanoma, head and neck, liver or kidney cancer.

CDR3 region: CASSQDNGGASYEQYF. The CDR3, as DNA: TGCGCCAGCAGCCAAGATAATGGCGGGGCCTCCTACGAGCAGTACTTC. The chain recombines TRBV4-1 with TRBJ2-7; D possibly corresponds to TRBD2 (6 bases). Between the trimmed V and J ends, which lost 0 bases and 0 bases, there was a span of 12 bases. The CDR3 runs 16 residues. Germline CDR1 reads MGHRA; CDR2 reads YSYEKL.

The chain couples TRBV5-1 to TRBJ2-6; maybe TRBD1 (5 bases). CDR1 and CDR2 (germline): SGHRS, YFSETQ. The CDR3 runs to 17 residues. V lost 0 bases and J lost 3, with 13 bases in between. The CDR3 sequence is CASSLATGSLGANVLTF. The DNA for the CDR3 is TGCGCCAGCAGCTTGGCAACAGGATCTCTTGGGGCCAACGTCCTGACTTTC.

The chain couples TRBV15 to TRBJ1-2, with D possibly matching TRBD1 (5 bases). The CDR3 has 15 residues. The germline V gene encodes CDR1 LNHNV and CDR2 YYDKDF (reference sequence). V dropped 7 bases and J dropped 4 bases, with 19 bases sitting between them. CDR3 in DNA: TGTGCCACCATAGGGCAGCACGCCCAGGGCTATGGCTACACCTTC. Translated: CATIGQHAQGYGYTF. The variable domain in full, with the rest retrieved from reference TRBV15 and TRBJ1-2, is DAMVIQNPRYQVTQFGKPVTLSCSQTLNHNVMYWYQQKSSQAPKLLFHYYDKDFNNEADTPDNFQSRRPNTSFCFLDIRSPGLGDTAMYLCATIGQHAQGYGYTFGSGTRLTVV.

V gene TRBV7-9 combines with J gene TRBJ2-7, with D uncertain. This CDR3 contains 13 residues. V was cut by 5 bases and J by 2 bases, with 10 bases left in between. Germline V gives CDR1 SEHNR, CDR2 FQNEAQ (reference sequence). The CDR3 sequence: CASSNGITYEQYF. DNA of the CDR3: TGTGCCAGCAGCAATGGTATCACCTACGAGCAGTACTTC.

This chain connects TRBV5-8 to TRBJ2-4, with D maybe TRBD2 (5 bases). V was cut by 1 base and J by 2 bases, with 7 bases left in between. Germline V CDR1 and CDR2: SGHTS, YDEGEE. This CDR3 comprises 14 residues. The CDR3 nucleotides read TGTGCCAGCAGCTTGTACGGGACCAAAAACATTCAGTACTTC. It yields the protein CASSLYGTKNIQYF.

This rearrangement joins TRBV5-6 to TRBJ2-7; 9 bases line up with TRBD2. Germline V gives CDR1 SGHDT, CDR2 YYEEEE. With 2 bases clipped from V and 3 bases from J, the junction kept 9 bases outside the gene matches. CDR3 size: 16 residues. The CDR3 spells CASSLLTGTSSYEQYF. Written as DNA, the CDR3 is TGTGCCAGCAGCTTACTGACCGGGACTAGCAGCTACGAGCAGTACTTC.

This clone was detected a few times. V is TRBV13 and J is TRBJ1-5, with a possible D match to TRBD1 (5 bases). Trimming took off 5 bases at V and 8 bases at J, with 16 bases between the two ends. This CDR3 is built from 14 residues. Germline-derived CDR1 and CDR2 are PRHDT and FYEKMQ (reference sequence). DNA of the CDR3: TGTGCCAGCAGCCCCCAGGGTAGTAGAGAGCCCCAGCATTTT. The encoded protein is CASSPQGSREPQHF.

CDR3 coding DNA: TGTGCCTGGAGTGTAGGGATAGCTGCCTCAAACAATGAGCAGTTCTTC. Encoded protein: CAWSVGIAASNNEQFF. The rearrangement joins TRBV30 to TRBJ2-1; D gene uncertain. V lost 0 bases and J lost 5, with 17 bases in between. Germline-derived CDR1 and CDR2 are GTSNPN and SVGIG (reference sequence). The CDR3 is made up of 16 amino acids.

The V call is TRBV11-2, the J call TRBJ1-1; possibly TRBD1 for D (6 bases). Between the trimmed V and J ends, which lost 3 bases and 10 bases, there was a span of 12 bases. This CDR3 contains 12 residues. Germline assignment: CDR1 SGHAT and CDR2 FQNNGV. The CDR3: CASSLGGRGAFF. In nucleotides, the CDR3 is TGTGCCAGCAGCTTGGGGGGGCGCGGAGCTTTCTTT.

The rearrangement joins TRBV4-1 to TRBJ2-7, with D maybe TRBD1 (8 bases). Per the germline V gene, CDR1 is MGHRA and CDR2 is YSYEKL. This CDR3 is built from 15 residues. Between the trimmed V and J ends, which lost 0 bases and 3 bases, there was a span of 12 bases. This CDR3 is CASSQEQGGHYEQYF. The CDR3, as DNA: TGCGCCAGCAGCCAAGAACAGGGGGGGCACTACGAGCAGTACTTC.

The V and J genes are TRBV6-5 and TRBJ1-4; the D is unclear. Germline-derived CDR1 and CDR2 are MNHEY and SVGAGI. CDR3 length: 15 residues. V was trimmed by 0 bases and J by 6 bases, leaving 11 bases between them. The CDR3 bases are TGTGCCAGCAGTTACTCGTGGGCACGGGATGAAAAACTGTTTTTT. Protein: CASSYSWARDEKLFF.

Written as DNA, the CDR3 is TGTGCCAGCAGCGTTCAGGGGGCGCAGTATGACACCGGGGAGCTGTTTTTT. It encodes CASSVQGAQYDTGELFF. The chain combines TRBV9 with TRBJ2-2; 8 bases map to TRBD1. CDR1 and CDR2 (germline): SGDLS, YYNGEE. The CDR3 has 17 amino acids. The junction had 9 bases not matched to a gene; V was cut back by 2 bases and J by 3 bases.

The table lists this clone with a count of one. The rearrangement links TRBV7-6 to TRBJ1-1; D gene ambiguous. CDR3 size: 13 residues. With 5 bases removed from V and 0 bases from J, the gap between germline ends came to 7 bases. CDR1 is SGHVS, CDR2 FNYEAQ, per germline. CDR3 sequence (DNA): TGTGCCAGCAGCGCCGGTTTGAACACTGAAGCTTTCTTT. Its translation: CASSAGLNTEAFF.

The chain links TRBV27 to TRBJ1-2; D might be TRBD1 (5 bases). Germline-derived CDR1 and CDR2 are MNHEY and SMNVEV (reference sequence). V lost 1 base to trimming and J lost 4 bases, with 7 bases between them. CDR3 length: 13 amino acids. CDR3 in DNA: TGTGCCAGCAGTTTATGGCAGGGCTATGGCTACACCTTC. Translating gives CASSLWQGYGYTF.

The chain has TRBV27 and TRBJ1-2; D remains ambiguous. The germline V gene has CDR1 MNHEY and CDR2 SMNVEV (reference sequence). With 5 bases removed from V and 5 bases from J, the gap between germline ends came to 21 bases. CDR3 length: 16 amino acids. The CDR3 DNA sequence: TGTGCCAGCAGTCCCATTACAACTATAGGAGGGTATGGCTACACCTTC. Protein: CASSPITTIGGYGYTF.

The chain combines TRBV6-1 with TRBJ1-1, with D tentatively TRBD1 (6 bases). Per germline, CDR1 MNHNS and CDR2 SASEGT. V lost 2 bases and J lost 2, with 15 bases in between. The CDR3 length is 16 residues. The CDR3 DNA sequence: TGTGCCAGCAGTGAACCAAGGACAGCTATTAACACTGAAGCTTTCTTT. Translated: CASSEPRTAINTEAFF.

This chain uses TRBV7-9 with TRBJ2-6, with D uncertain. This CDR3 is 15 amino acids long. V shed 5 bases and J shed 0 bases, with 8 bases lying between them. Per germline, CDR1 SEHNR and CDR2 FQNEAQ (reference sequence). The CDR3 DNA is TGTGCCAGCAGCGGGGTTCCCTCTGGGGCCAACGTCCTGACTTTC. As protein: CASSGVPSGANVLTF. Drawing the rest from reference TRBV7-9 and TRBJ2-6, the complete variable domain is DTGVSQNPRHKITKRGQNVTFRCDPISEHNRLYWYRQTLGQGPEFLTYFQNEAQLEKSRLLSDRFSAERPKGSFSTLEIQRTEQGDSAMYLCASSGVPSGANVLTFGAGSRLTVL.